The source of this T cell receptor (beta chain) is a study of T-cell reconstitution after alpha-beta-depleted transplantation in children (dated by TCRdb to about 2016). At the level of the whole study: The study quantitatively tracked T-cell immune reconstitution after TCRalphabeta/CD19-depleted allogeneic hematopoietic cell transplantation in children using TCR repertoire profiling.

This clonotype was detected a few times. No cognate antigen has been identified for it. Base-call qualities are not available, and no considerably larger clone is one nucleotide away. V loses 1 base, J loses 10 bases, and the germline ends lie 7 bases apart. The CDR3 numbers 11 residues from cysteine through phenylalanine. Only CDR3 DNA is held: 33 bases, read in frame from base 1. CDR1 is given as SGHDN and CDR2 as FVKESK, both from the germline V gene. The library was generated by PCR. Sequenced on an Illumina HiSeq 2500. Molecular barcoding was employed in the preparation of TCR libraries, with unique molecular identifiers being used to normalize TCRbeta repertoire quantification. Using fastp at Q25 and MiXCR, TCRdb reprocessed the public reads and kept productive beta chains. Every CDR3 protein is listed once, alongside the most common genes and DNA of its rows. The sample table lists more than 550,000 distinct CDR3 sequences, under 12% of them with a count of one. Together, the top ten hold less than 5% of the sample.

The chain couples TRBV14 to TRBJ1-1; 6 matching bases give a weak D call of TRBD1. The sequences come from PBMCs from the stem cell graft donor, collected from the stem cell graft. The TCR sequence derives from a human donor who donated a stem cell graft to a child with acute myeloid leukemia. The CDR3 protein is CASSQATGAFF. The bases read TGTGCCAGCAGCCAAGCGACAGGAGCTTTCTTT.